This TCR beta chain was captured in a study of OX40 agonist ivuxolimab in advanced cancers. For the study at large: Treatment of patients was with ivuxolimab, an agonistic anti-OX40 (CD134) antibody. The study's findings and limits: No antigen was identified for the clonally expanded peripheral T cells. At 0.1 to 3.0 mg/kg, CD4+ and CD8+ blood T cells expanded clonally by week 6.

Worth noting for this clone: Its cognate antigen is unknown.

Here immunoSEQ multiplex PCR was the method, and the copy in TCRdb shows in-frame clones only, minus some. The sample carries more than 50,000 clones, 87% recorded once. Trimming stripped 5 bases from V and 2 bases from J, with 22 bases between. Germline V gene sequence: CDR1 MNHEY, CDR2 SMNVEV (reference sequence). This CDR3 contains 17 residues. With baseline, cycle 4 day 1, and cycle 7 day 1 as timepoints, blood was sampled. The J gene is TRBJ2-7, the V gene TRBV27, with D possibly matching TRBD1 (5 bases). This receptor was taken from an adult with an advanced solid tumor such as melanoma, head and neck, liver or kidney cancer. The sequenced sample was CD4+ or CD8+ T cells sorted from blood, obtained in a trial of the OX40 agonist ivuxolimab. CDR3 region: CASSKIDSQQGPYEQYF. The CDR3, as DNA: TGTGCCAGCAGTAAGATAGATTCGCAGCAGGGCCCCTACGAGCAGTACTTC.